This T cell receptor beta chain originates from a study of cytomegalovirus exposure and HLA in healthy donors (TCRdb year 2017). Broadly, across the study: An earlier analysis of 587 of the donors reported approximately 300 Gb of sequence data and 90 million to 120 million unique TCR beta sequences obtained from 150 million to 200 million T cells. Approximately 300 gigabases of sequencing data and 70 million to 100 million unique TCR sequences made up an early release that covered several hundred HLA-typed donors. Among the roughly 400 genotyped donors, approximately 77% belonged to the genetic ancestry cluster associated with self-reported Caucasian donors. The study aimed to test whether cataloging public T cell receptors could reveal signatures of past pathogen exposure. The study profiled the T cell repertoires of under 700 subjects by immunosequencing and related them to cytomegalovirus serostatus. In addition to the first cohort of 650 to 800 subjects, a separate validation cohort of 100 to 150 different subjects was used. High-throughput TCR immunosequencing, statistical association of individual TCRs with disease status, and machine learning were combined to predict cytomegalovirus infection status. To study patterns of TCR occurrence, a later analysis re-analyzed previously published TCR beta repertoires from several hundred donors and added high-resolution HLA genotyping. Rather than using new phenotypic data, the later analysis identified candidate immune exposures from TCR beta sequences and from how often those sequences occurred across donors. In an earlier analysis of 500 to 650 of the donors, high-throughput TCR beta sequencing was used to judge whether each TCR beta V gene segment behaved as functional or pseudogenic. Donor age, sex, ethnicity and CMV serostatus were collected together with the repertoire data. In a later genetic analysis, genome-wide SNP genotypes for about 60% of the 666 donors were used, and that subset was treated as a discovery cohort. All discovery cohort repertoires had been generated using a single sequencing platform. Both class I and class II loci were covered by HLA typing, at four-digit resolution. The number of typed donors differed by locus: about 620-630 for A, B, C, DRB1 and DQB1; 500 to 550 for DQA1; some 610 for DPA1; and some 450 for DPB1. Roughly five DR-DQ haplotypes were treated as single units for association and clustering because of strong linkage in the cohort. Among 398 genotyped donors of the cohort, an average of approximately 250,000 unique TCR beta nucleotide sequences were sequenced per donor, roughly 20% of them non-productive. Here is what the overall study found, with its caveats: In a later analysis, about 17,000 TCR beta sequences were associated with specific HLA alleles at a false discovery rate of 0.05. Some IMGT-functional V segments, including TRBV6-2 and TRBV6-3, could not be told apart with the 87-base-pair reads, so those segments were excluded. In vitro tests confirmed that a few of the cytomegalovirus-associated TCR beta chains recognize cytomegalovirus antigens. Several of the top co-occurrence clusters appeared to be linked to parvovirus B19, influenza, CMV and Epstein-Barr virus, according to a later analysis. Because some donors lacked HLA typing at each locus, the association tests relied only on the typed subset. A further reported finding was that TCR beta sequences accurately predicted the HLA-A and HLA-B alleles for most subjects in the first cohort. The study gave a list of about 170 TCR beta chains associated with cytomegalovirus. According to the authors, the approach could potentially be generalized to other disease states and immunological phenotypes. A group of highly shared sequence variants was considered likely to be a technical artifact of the sequencing pipeline. In both the original and validation cohorts, the classifier was reported to diagnose cytomegalovirus status with high specificity and sensitivity. CMV serostatus was the only immune exposure information available for the cohort. An association between a missense DCLRE1C variant and V-gene and J-gene trimming of TCR beta chains was found in a later genetic analysis and replicated in an independent cohort. Because counts were too low, seventeen rarely observed V segments, including chromosome 9 orphons, were excluded from the earlier analysis of around 590 of the donors. In a later analysis, most CMV-associated TCR beta chains were found to appear HLA-restricted, with HLA associations seemingly driven largely by CMV exposure. The cohort was sequenced for TCR beta chains only, and without alpha or paired-chain data the features that could be detected were limited. Presence/absence analyses assumed roughly uniform sequencing depth across donors, an assumption that may not hold. When HLA alleles, especially DR and DQ, strongly co-occurred, TCR associations were difficult to assign to individual alleles. Compared with equally common non-associated chains, HLA-associated TCR beta chains in a later analysis were more clonally expanded and had lower generation probabilities. Most TCR sequences were observed very rarely across donors, whereas some public TCRs were present in many individuals. In an earlier analysis of around 500 of the donors, most TCR beta V segments appeared in productive rearrangements about 90% or about 30% of the time, broadly matching IMGT annotations. Correlated functional status among segregating V segments might be attributable to linkage disequilibrium, but an unknown experimental factor could not be ruled out. A later genetic analysis reported fewer N-insertions in productive TCRs among donors in an Asian-associated ancestry cluster than the approximately 700-donor mean. In a later analysis, TCR association rates were found to vary across HLA loci, with the most associated TCRs seen for DRB1 alleles and the fewest for HLA-C alleles.

This clone showed up just a few times. The antigen it recognizes is unknown. Base qualities are not at hand, and no much larger clone is one base apart. The cohort consisted of 666 healthy bone marrow donors. Cohort members were all nominally healthy when sampled, although unrecorded immune exposures were likely present. The donor was CMV seropositive and belonged to the group of 250 to 300 seropositive cohort members. Each donor provided a peripheral blood sample, and peripheral blood mononuclear cells were used for TCR beta sequencing. Genomic DNA was extracted from the blood cell samples with the Qiagen DNeasy Blood Extraction Kit. The receptor library was made with the immunoSEQ multiplex PCR assay. For the multiplex PCR, a mixture combining 60 forward primers for TCR Vbeta segments and 13 reverse primers for TCR Jbeta segments was used. The CDR3 region of rearranged TCR beta genes was amplified from genomic DNA by a multiplex PCR assay. The Illumina HiSeq System was used to sequence the amplified TCR beta libraries as 87-base-pair reads. The original methods were these. Across the 500 to 700 repertoires, a later analysis counted some 80 million unique TCR beta chains, around 11 million of which were shared by at least two donors. Raw reads were error-corrected and collapsed into unique sequences by a nearest-neighbor algorithm in which closely related sequences were merged to remove PCR and sequencing errors. To assign V, D and J gene segments, CDR3 sequences were aligned to IMGT reference sequences. Each retained sequence needed at least a six-nucleotide match to both a V gene segment and a J gene segment. Rearrangements were called productive when the CDR3 lacked stop codons and stayed in frame with V and J; all others were non-productive. Following IMGT convention, CDR3 was defined as the stretch from the second conserved V-encoded cysteine to the conserved J-encoded phenylalanine. The earlier analysis of approximately 500 of the donors excluded sequences that lacked an unambiguous match to a single V gene segment. An earlier analysis of several hundred of the donors classified V segments as functional when productive rearrangements were above 56.7% and as segregating when the standard deviation between donors was above 5%. A statistical classification framework was built to diagnose cytomegalovirus status from the catalog of TCR beta chain sequences. V and J gene assignment, in a later analysis, came from comparing TCR nucleotide sequences with IMGT/GENE-DB human TR gene sequences. In a later analysis, CDR3 sequences and most-parsimonious VDJ recombination scenarios were assigned using the TCRdist pipeline. In a later analysis, each TCR beta chain was defined by its CDR3 amino acid sequence together with its V-gene family, and reads without a unique V-gene family were excluded. As a way to deal with suspected cross-contamination and a sequencing artifact, a later analysis dropped 640 or so nucleotide sequences that were highly shared and had low generation probability. A later analysis calculated a clonal expansion index for each public chain from normalized within-repertoire ranks of inferred template counts. In a later analysis, generation probabilities were computed with a VDJ recombination model fitted to out-of-frame rearrangements, and the resulting probabilities were checked against IGoR. A later analysis scored TCR-TCR, TCR-HLA and TCR-CMV co-occurrence with hypergeometric tests, applying a repertoire-size bias correction to TCR pairs. To estimate false discovery rates, a later analysis permuted the HLA or CMV assignments 20 times. In a later analysis, co-occurring TCRs were grouped using DBSCAN, with TCRdist sequence similarity added in when clustering inside HLA-allele-positive subsets. Co-occurrence clustering excluded repertoires with fewer than 30,000 or more than 120,000 public chains, plus five with anomalous nucleotide sharing. The immuneACCESS repertoire file appears here via TCRdb, limited to in-frame rearrangements. These files lack a portion of the clones; in checked studies, under half of the deficit traces to unresolved V genes, and the cause of the others is not known. The V and J calls and the clone size are those of that table, but D and trimming were determined from the DNA. In this sample the table shows approximately 210,000 clones, around 79% of which occur a single time. The ten largest clones add up to roughly 1.5% of the sample.

Including cysteine and phenylalanine, the CDR3 has 15 amino acids. Only the CDR3 region is kept as DNA, spanning 45 bases read in frame from base 1. As encoded in the germline V gene (reference sequence), CDR1 is LNHNV while CDR2 is YYDKDF. V is cut back by 8 bases and J by 7 bases, with 12 bases in the junction unmatched. Sequenced input: PBMCs. The receptor chain draws on TRBV15 and TRBJ1-5; 9 of the junction bases match TRBD1. The clonotype was recovered from a girl aged 5-17 years in good health and CMV-seropositive. The DNA sequence reads TGTGCCACCCGAGAGCGGGGACAGGGTTGGCAGCCCCAGCATTTT. Its protein is CATRERGQGWQPQHF. The variable domain in full, with residues beyond the CDR3 obtained from the reference TRBV15 and TRBJ1-5 genes, is DAMVIQNPRYQVTQFGKPVTLSCSQTLNHNVMYWYQQKSSQAPKLLFHYYDKDFNNEADTPDNFQSRRPNTSFCFLDIRSPGLGDTAMYLCATRERGQGWQPQHFGDGTRLSIL.